One and the same sample provided the 3 T cell receptor beta chains below, sequenced in a study of spatial heterogeneity in lung cancer. Study-level results: Counts of expanded alpha and beta TCRs within tumors tracked the tumor nonsynonymous mutation count.

Regarding time point: sample taken at primary tumor resection. TCRdb itself ran the 5' RACE reads through MiXCR, one entry per CDR3 protein. The sample gives 9,000 to 10,000 distinct CDR3 sequences, about 2.7% of which show up once; about an eighth is in the top ten. Their recognized antigens are unknown. Sample: lung tumor tissue, taken at surgery. All receptors derive from a male donor with early-stage non-small cell lung cancer.

This clonotype is labeled medium-sized (0.01 to 0.1%). The rearrangement links TRBV15 to TRBJ1-4; 9 bases are shared with TRBD1. Germline V gene sequence: CDR1 LNHNV, CDR2 YYDKDF (reference sequence). The CDR3 length is 14 residues. The ends lost 9 bases at V and 10 bases at J; junction bases unmatched: 12. The CDR3 DNA is TGTGCCACAAGGCGCGGGACAGGGATTGGAAAACTGTTTTTT. It yields the protein CATRRGTGIGKLFF.

In this sample, this clonotype turned up many times. The V call is TRBV20-1, the J call TRBJ2-1; TRBD1 agrees at 10 bases. Germline CDR1 and CDR2: DFQATT and SNEGSKA (reference sequence). The V gene end was trimmed by 0 bases and the J gene end by 15 bases; junction bases not matched to a gene: 8. The CDR3 sequence is 13 residues long. The CDR3 sequence: CSARDQPGQGWFF. The CDR3 nucleotides read TGCAGTGCTAGAGATCAACCGGGACAGGGGTGGTTCTTC.

This clonotype is classed as medium-sized. This chain connects TRBV20-1 to TRBJ2-3; TRBD2 is a possible D gene (7 bases). The CDR3 loop spans 15 amino acids. V lost 3 bases to trimming and J lost 5 bases, with 18 bases between them. In germline, CDR1 is DFQATT, CDR2 SNEGSKA (reference sequence). CDR3 residues: CSASDGGGAGDTQYF. CDR3 nucleotides: TGCAGTGCTAGTGACGGAGGGGGGGCCGGAGATACGCAGTATTTT.